Reported below is one T cell receptor beta chain. The germline CDR1 and CDR2 sequences are MDHEN and SYDVKM. With 5 bases removed from V and 5 bases from J, the gap between germline ends came to 9 bases. This CDR3 region has 12 residues. Per the study methods: Researchers report that nucleated cell counts were estimated from reference gene primer amplification. Profiled with immunoSEQ multiplex PCR; TCRdb holds only in-frame clones, not every one. The DNA gave D and trimming, while V, J and clone size come from that table. Of around 150,000 clones listed, 85% to 90% are singletons. This sample is drawn from a study of blood T cell repertoires in COVID-19. For the study at large: Samples of COVID-19 (acute and convalescent) were obtained from the United States, Italy and Spain. Sources were T cells, B-cell-depleted T cells, or PBMCs; the material itself was cDNA or gDNA.

Sequenced material: peripheral blood. This chain joins TRBV28 and TRBJ1-1, with unresolved D. This sequence was found in a woman in her fifties or sixties with active COVID-19. The CDR3 sequence is CASSPVVTEAFF. The CDR3 DNA is TGTGCCAGCAGTCCGGTGGTTACTGAAGCTTTCTTT.